This T cell receptor (beta chain) originates from a study of CD8 T cells in Susac syndrome. With random hexamers, reverse transcription was performed on 0.5 to 1 ug of RNA. In TCRdb, the immunoSEQ multiplex PCR reads were re-called with MiXCR into one record per CDR3 protein. The sample yields approximately 140,000 distinct CDR3 sequences, roughly 94% seen once. Negative isolation was used for CD8+ and CD4+ T cells, and FACS enrichment was applied to TEMRA cells. The CDR3 spans 15 residues. The germline V gene has CDR1 SGHDN and CDR2 FVKESK. V was trimmed by 4 bases and J by 6 bases, leaving 16 bases between them.

Sequences were obtained from CD8+ T cells from PBMCs. The chain carries TRBV14 and TRBJ2-1; no clear D. The clonotype was recovered from a human donor in good health. CDR3 coding DNA: TGTGCCAGCAGCCTCGGGTGGCTTAATGGCAATGAGCAGTTCTTC. Encoded protein: CASSLGWLNGNEQFF.